This T cell receptor (beta chain) was sequenced for a study of T cells in narcolepsy. Study-wide context: Healthy controls were enrolled alongside patients with narcolepsy type 1 or type 2.

Method: immunoSEQ multiplex PCR; TCRdb's copy keeps in-frame clones and lacks some. The data show 20,000 to 30,000 clones, approximately 85% seen once. This clone was detected a few times. Input material: memory (CD45RA-) CD4+ T cells from blood. This TCR derives from a human donor in good health.

CDR3 loop: CASSEGRDTQYF. In DNA, the CDR3 is TGTGCCAGCAGTGAGGGCCGGGATACGCAGTATTTT. V usage is TRBV6-1 and J usage is TRBJ2-3; D not resolved. V was trimmed by 3 bases and J by 6 bases, leaving 7 bases between them. CDR1 and CDR2 (germline): MNHNS, SASEGT. The CDR3 has 12 residues.